This T cell receptor beta chain was identified in a study of blood T cell repertoires in COVID-19. At the level of the study: Nucleic acid was either cDNA or gDNA, and it came from T cells, B-cell-depleted T cells, or PBMCs.

V was shortened by 2 bases and J by 6 bases, with 8 bases between the two germline ends. The CDR3 consists of 13 residues. Germline CDR1 is SGHTA and CDR2 is FQGNSA. Sequencing was performed with immunoSEQ multiplex PCR; in TCRdb, only in-frame clones are kept and a portion is missing. The sample carries more than 150,000 clones, roughly 82% recorded once. This clone occurred once. Those enrolled, adults aged about 18 to 95 years, came from under 25 US areas. Grouping used clinical history reported by participants in a survey and questionnaire. For recovered donors of Cohort 3, there were two negative PCRs, clearance, or symptom resolution.

The TCR comes from a middle-aged man who had recovered from COVID-19. The chain carries TRBV7-2 and TRBJ1-5; the D gene is possibly TRBD1 (5 bases). Specimen: PBMCs or T cells enriched from blood (not recorded which). CDR3 in amino acids: CASSLTQGQPQHF. The CDR3 region has the DNA TGTGCCAGCAGCTTAACCCAGGGTCAGCCCCAGCATTTT.